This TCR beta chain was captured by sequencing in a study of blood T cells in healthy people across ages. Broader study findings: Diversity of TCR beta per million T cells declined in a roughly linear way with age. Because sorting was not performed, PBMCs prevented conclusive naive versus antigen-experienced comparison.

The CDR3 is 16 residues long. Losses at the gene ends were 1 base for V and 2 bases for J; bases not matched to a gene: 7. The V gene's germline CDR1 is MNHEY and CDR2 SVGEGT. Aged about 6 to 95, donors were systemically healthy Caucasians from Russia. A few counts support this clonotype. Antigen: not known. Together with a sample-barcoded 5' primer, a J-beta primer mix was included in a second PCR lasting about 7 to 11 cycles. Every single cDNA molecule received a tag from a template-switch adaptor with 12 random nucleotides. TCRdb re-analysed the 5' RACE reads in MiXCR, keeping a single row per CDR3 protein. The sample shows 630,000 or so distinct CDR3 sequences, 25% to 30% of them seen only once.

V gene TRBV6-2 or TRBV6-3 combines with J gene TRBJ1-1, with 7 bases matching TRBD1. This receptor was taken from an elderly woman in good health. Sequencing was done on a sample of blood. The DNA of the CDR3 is TGTGCCAGCAGTTACTTGTCAGGGGGATTAAACACTGAAGCTTTCTTT. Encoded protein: CASSYLSGGLNTEAFF.